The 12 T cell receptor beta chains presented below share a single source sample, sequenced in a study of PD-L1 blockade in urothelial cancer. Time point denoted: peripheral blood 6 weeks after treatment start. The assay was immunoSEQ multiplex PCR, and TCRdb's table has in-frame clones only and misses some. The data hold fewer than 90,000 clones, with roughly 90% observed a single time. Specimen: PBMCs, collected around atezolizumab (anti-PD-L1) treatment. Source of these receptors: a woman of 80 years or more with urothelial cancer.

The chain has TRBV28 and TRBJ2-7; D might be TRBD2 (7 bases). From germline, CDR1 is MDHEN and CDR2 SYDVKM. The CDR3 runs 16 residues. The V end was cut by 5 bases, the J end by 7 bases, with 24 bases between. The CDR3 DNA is TGTGCCAGCAGTCCAGCGGCGGGGGCTAAGGGAGCGGAGCAGTACTTC. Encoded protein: CASSPAAGAKGAEQYF. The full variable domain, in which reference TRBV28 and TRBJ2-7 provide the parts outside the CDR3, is DVKVTQSSRYLVKRTGEKVFLECVQDMDHENMFWYRQDPGLGLRLIYFSYDVKMKEKGDIPEGYSVSREKKERFSLILESASTNQTSMYLCASSPAAGAKGAEQYFGPGTRLTVT.

CDR3 sequence (DNA): TGTGCCCTGGAGTTGAGGGCGGCGGCGGCGAACACTGAAGCTTTCTTT. This codes for CALELRAAAANTEAFF. This chain links TRBV30 with TRBJ1-1; no firm D call. The V end was cut by 8 bases, the J end by 1 base, with 23 bases between. The CDR3 totals 16 residues. The germline V gene has CDR1 GTSNPN and CDR2 SVGIG (reference sequence).

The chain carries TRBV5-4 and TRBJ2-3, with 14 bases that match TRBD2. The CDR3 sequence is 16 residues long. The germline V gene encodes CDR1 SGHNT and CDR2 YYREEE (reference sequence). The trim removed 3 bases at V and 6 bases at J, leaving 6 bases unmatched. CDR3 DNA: TGTGCCAGCAGCTCCCGACTAGCGGGAGGGCCGGATACGCAGTATTTT. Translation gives CASSSRLAGGPDTQYF.

In DNA form, the CDR3 reads TGTGCCACCAGCAGAGACCATAGCAATCAGCCCCAGCATTTT. Amino acid sequence: CATSRDHSNQPQHF. V is TRBV15 and J is TRBJ1-5; D unresolved. V lost 0 bases and J lost 0, with 3 bases in between. The length of the CDR3 is 14 residues. The germline CDR1 and CDR2 sequences are LNHNV and YYDKDF (reference sequence).

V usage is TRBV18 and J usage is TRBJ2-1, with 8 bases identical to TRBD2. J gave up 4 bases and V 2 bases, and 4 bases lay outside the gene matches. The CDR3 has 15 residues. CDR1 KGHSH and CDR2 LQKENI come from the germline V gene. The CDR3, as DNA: TGTGCCAGCTCACCAGAACTAGCGGAATACAATGAGCAGTTCTTC. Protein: CASSPELAEYNEQFF.

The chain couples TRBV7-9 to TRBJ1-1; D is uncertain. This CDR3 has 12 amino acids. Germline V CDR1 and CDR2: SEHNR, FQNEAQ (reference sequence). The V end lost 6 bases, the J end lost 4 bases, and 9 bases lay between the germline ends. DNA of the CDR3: TGTGCCAGCAGTAACCTAGGCACTGAAGCTTTCTTT. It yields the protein CASSNLGTEAFF. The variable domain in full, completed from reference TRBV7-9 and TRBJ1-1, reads DTGVSQNPRHKITKRGQNVTFRCDPISEHNRLYWYRQTLGQGPEFLTYFQNEAQLEKSRLLSDRFSAERPKGSFSTLEIQRTEQGDSAMYLCASSNLGTEAFFGQGTRLTVV.

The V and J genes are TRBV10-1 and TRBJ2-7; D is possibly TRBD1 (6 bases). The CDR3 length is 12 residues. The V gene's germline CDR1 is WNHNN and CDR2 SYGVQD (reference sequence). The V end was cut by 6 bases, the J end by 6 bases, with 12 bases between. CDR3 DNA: TGCGCCAGCAGGCTGGGACAAGTCGAGCAGTACTTC. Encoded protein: CASRLGQVEQYF.

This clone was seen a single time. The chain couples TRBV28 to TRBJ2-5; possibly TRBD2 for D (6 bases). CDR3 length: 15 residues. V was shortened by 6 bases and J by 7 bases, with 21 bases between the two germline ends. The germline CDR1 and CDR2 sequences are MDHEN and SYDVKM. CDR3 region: CASSPPGRGGTTQYF. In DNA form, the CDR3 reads TGTGCCAGCAGCCCACCGGGGCGGGGTGGAACGACCCAGTACTTC. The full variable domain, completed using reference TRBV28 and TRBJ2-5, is DVKVTQSSRYLVKRTGEKVFLECVQDMDHENMFWYRQDPGLGLRLIYFSYDVKMKEKGDIPEGYSVSREKKERFSLILESASTNQTSMYLCASSPPGRGGTTQYFGPGTRLLVL.

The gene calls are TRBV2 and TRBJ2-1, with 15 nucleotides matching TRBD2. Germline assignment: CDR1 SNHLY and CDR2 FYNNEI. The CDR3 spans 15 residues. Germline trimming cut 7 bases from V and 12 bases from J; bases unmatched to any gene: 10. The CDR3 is CASTEGLAGGGWQFF. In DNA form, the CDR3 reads TGTGCCAGCACCGAGGGACTAGCGGGAGGTGGGTGGCAGTTCTTC.

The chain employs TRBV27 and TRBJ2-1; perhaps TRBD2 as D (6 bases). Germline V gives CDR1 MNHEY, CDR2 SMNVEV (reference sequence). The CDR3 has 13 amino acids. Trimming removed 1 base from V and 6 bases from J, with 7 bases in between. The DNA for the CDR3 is TGTGCCAGCAGTTTATGGGGAGGCAATGAGCAGTTCTTC. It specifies CASSLWGGNEQFF.

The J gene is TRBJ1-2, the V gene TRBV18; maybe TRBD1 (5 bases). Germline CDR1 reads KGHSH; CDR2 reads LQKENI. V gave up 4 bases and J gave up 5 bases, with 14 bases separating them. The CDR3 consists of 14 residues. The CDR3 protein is CASSLRQLPYGYTF. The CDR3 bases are TGTGCCAGCTCACTACGACAGCTTCCATATGGCTACACCTTC.

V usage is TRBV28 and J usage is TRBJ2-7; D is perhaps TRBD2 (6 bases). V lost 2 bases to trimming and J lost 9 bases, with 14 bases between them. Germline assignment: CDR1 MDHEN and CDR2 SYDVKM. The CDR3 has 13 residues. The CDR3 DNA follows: TGTGCCAGCAGTTTAAACCGGGAGCGCGTGCAGTACTTC. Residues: CASSLNRERVQYF.